This is a list of T cell receptor beta chains from one sample in a study of sequential checkpoint blockade in melanoma. Repertoires were generated with immunoSEQ multiplex PCR, while TCRdb's copy carries only in-frame clones and drops some. The sample has about 12,000 clones; roughly a fifth are singletons. The starting material was tumor tissue (inferred from file names), obtained from a patient given nivolumab and ipilimumab in sequence. All receptors derive from a human donor with melanoma. Each CDR3 is given without its conserved first and last residue.

v_gene	j_gene	CDR3aa
TRBV29-1	TRBJ1-2	SVEELVTGRYGYT
TRBV10-2	TRBJ2-1	ASSDAGGPVNEQF
TRBV11-3	TRBJ2-2	ASSPRRGNSGELF
TRBV6-8	TRBJ2-7	ASSFAYSYEQY
TRBV9	TRBJ2-3	ASSVGGDTQY
TRBV11-3	TRBJ2-5	ASSLLQDRARETQY
TRBV6-8	TRBJ1-1	ASSLDSGELTEAF
TRBV6-8	TRBJ2-6	ASTQPGANVLT
TRBV7-1	TRBJ2-1	ASRSGRESYNEQF
TRBV4-1	TRBJ2-5	ASSQALAGGETQY
TRBV4-1	TRBJ2-3	ASSQDPSGTDTQY
TRBV11-3	TRBJ1-2	ASSQVGGGNGYT
TRBV28	TRBJ2-7	ASSDPPGNSYEQY
TRBV18	TRBJ1-2	ASSTTGTDYGYT
TRBV11-3	TRBJ2-2	ASSPIGDRVVGELF
TRBV7-2	TRBJ1-1	ASSLGGDTEAF
TRBV6-8	TRBJ1-5	ASSDFLFDQPQH
TRBV30	TRBJ1-4	AWSVTGDELF
TRBV6-8	TRBJ2-1	ASSYEGLSYNEQF
TRBV6-8	TRBJ2-4	ASTRWSQGLAKNIQY
TRBV19	TRBJ1-5	ASTGTGLGQPQH
TRBV2	TRBJ1-1	ASTGQTNTEAF
TRBV29-1	TRBJ2-5	SVESSGALRGAQY
TRBV5-8	TRBJ2-7	ASGGQNSYEQY
TRBV6-8	TRBJ1-4	ASTEGREKLF
TRBV6-8	TRBJ2-6	ASSNRGGSGANVLT
TRBV19	TRBJ2-7	ASSTGAGGSYEQY
TRBV14	TRBJ1-2	ASSQGERLANYGYT
TRBV6-8	TRBJ2-5	ASSDSGTGKETQY
TRBV15	TRBJ2-3	ATSAGSRADTQY
TRBV6-7	TRBJ1-1	ASKRQGPANTEAF
TRBV9	TRBJ2-3	ASSVEPGRTDTQY
TRBV29-1	TRBJ1-2	SVGQGANGYT
TRBV11-3	TRBJ2-7	ASSHGTTAYEQY
TRBV23-1	TRBJ1-2	ASSLKINYGYT
TRBV5-1	TRBJ2-3	ASSGIQELSTDTQY
TRBV19	TRBJ2-7	ASALGGALYEQY
TRBV28	TRBJ1-2	ASRIDSTGYT
TRBV1	TRBJ2-2	ASSRAVDRAGTGELF
TRBV6-8	TRBJ2-5	ASGGGNQETQY
TRBV9	TRBJ2-5	ASGSRGFGETQY
TRBV19	TRBJ2-5	ASSRTYLAERETQY
TRBV18	TRBJ1-5	ASSRDRERQPQH
TRBV11-3	TRBJ1-1	ASSPKTGRLNTEAF